Below are 27 T cell receptor beta chains sequenced from a single sample in a study of T cells in Graves' hyperthyroidism and ophthalmopathy. From RNA transcripts, TCR beta CDR3 regions were amplified. Researchers ran a first-round RT-PCR on the TCR CDR3 using the HTBI primer set. TCRdb re-called the multiplex PCR reads through MiXCR, storing one row per CDR3 protein. The table shows roughly 700,000 distinct CDR3 sequences, with around a sixth occurring only once. Source material: blood. All receptors derive from a man between 50 and 59 years old with Graves' hyperthyroidism.

This clonotype was recorded at least ten times. V gene TRBV27 combines with J gene TRBJ1-5, with D unclear. CDR1 and CDR2 from the germline V gene are MNHEY and SMNVEV (reference sequence). The CDR3 runs to 13 residues. With 4 bases removed from V and 6 bases from J, the gap between germline ends came to 10 bases. CDR3 region: CASSSSGGQPQHF. The CDR3 region has the DNA TGTGCCAGCAGTTCCTCCGGCGGTCAGCCCCAGCATTTT.

Ten or more counts support this clonotype. The V call is TRBV20-1, the J call TRBJ2-5, with TRBD1 matching over 8 bases. The CDR3 contains 12 residues. J was trimmed by 2 bases and V by 7 bases; bases with no gene match: 3. The germline V gene has CDR1 DFQATT and CDR2 SNEGSKA (reference sequence). The CDR3 DNA sequence: TGCAGTGTTAGGACAGGGCAAGAGACCCAGTACTTC. Translating it yields CSVRTGQETQYF.

The chain is built from TRBV29-1 and TRBJ1-1; the D is unclear. From germline, CDR1 is SQVTM and CDR2 ANQGSEA. CDR3 length equals 12 residues. Between the trimmed V and J ends, which lost 1 base and 4 bases, there was a span of 7 bases. The CDR3 sequence is CSVEAAVTEAFF. The CDR3 DNA follows: TGCAGCGTTGAAGCCGCGGTCACTGAAGCTTTCTTT.

This clonotype was seen at least ten times. The genes are TRBV7-2 and TRBJ2-1; weak D call: TRBD2 (6 bases). Trimming removed 8 bases at V and 3 bases at J, with 17 bases between. Germline V lookup: CDR1 SGHTA, CDR2 FQGNSA. The CDR3 has 15 amino acids. The CDR3 DNA reads as TGTGCCAGCCGTTCCGGAGGGATGCGCTACAATGAGCAGTTCTTC. Translation gives CASRSGGMRYNEQFF.

This clonotype has ten or more counts. The rearrangement joins TRBV7-8 to TRBJ2-1, with a weak D call TRBD2 (6 bases). V shed 2 bases and J shed 8 bases, with 16 bases lying between them. The CDR3 has 15 amino acids. The germline V gene has CDR1 SGHVS and CDR2 FQNEAQ. CDR3 region: CASSLPTEGRYEQFF. The CDR3 DNA reads TGTGCCAGCAGCTTACCGACGGAGGGAAGATATGAGCAGTTCTTC.

This clonotype came up many times. V gene TRBV27 combines with J gene TRBJ2-2; D is unresolved. Germline CDR1 and CDR2: MNHEY and SMNVEV (reference sequence). The V end lost 5 bases, the J end lost 7 bases, and 11 bases lay between the germline ends. This CDR3 is 13 amino acids long. CDR3 in amino acids: CASSPVYHGELFF. The CDR3 DNA sequence: TGTGCCAGCAGTCCTGTATATCACGGGGAGCTGTTTTTT.

In its sample, this clonotype was seen many times. This chain uses TRBV18 with TRBJ1-2, with 7 bases that match TRBD1. The V and J ends lost 5 bases and 7 bases, in that order; junction bases with no gene match: 16. This CDR3 is 16 amino acids long. Germline V gene data show CDR1 as KGHSH and CDR2 as LQKENI. The DNA for the CDR3 is TGTGCCAGCTCAAGGGACTACCGGGACAGCGCCGTTGGCTACACCTTC. It encodes CASSRDYRDSAVGYTF.

The rearrangement uses TRBV7-2 and TRBJ2-1; 11 nucleotides match TRBD2. Per the germline V gene, CDR1 is SGHTA and CDR2 is FQGNSA. The CDR3 is made up of 16 amino acids. The V segment lost 2 bases and the J segment 7 bases; nucleotides outside the gene matches: 7. The CDR3 spells CASSLSLAGGWNEQFF. The CDR3 DNA is TGTGCCAGCAGCTTAAGTTTAGCGGGGGGGTGGAATGAGCAGTTCTTC.

This clonotype was detected many times. V and J are TRBV7-2 and TRBJ2-1; possibly TRBD2 for D (6 bases). Germline V CDR1 and CDR2: SGHTA, FQGNSA. The CDR3 runs to 15 residues. The V and J ends lost 4 bases and 2 bases respectively, with 12 bases between them. CDR3 in DNA: TGTGCCAGCAGCTATGTAGGGACTGCCTACAATGAGCAGTTCTTC. Translating gives CASSYVGTAYNEQFF.

This clonotype was found many times. V is TRBV27 and J is TRBJ1-1, with D possibly being TRBD1 (6 bases). Germline V gives CDR1 MNHEY, CDR2 SMNVEV (reference sequence). The CDR3 length is 14 residues. The V end was cut by 10 bases, the J end by 11 bases, with 26 bases between. DNA of the CDR3: TGTGCCACCAAACCCGTCGCCGGAGGGGGAAAGGCTTTCTTT. Its translation is CATKPVAGGGKAFF.

For this clonotype: A single base separates this from a much larger clone, so it may be a read error. The chain recombines TRBV30 with TRBJ1-2; D possibly corresponds to TRBD1 (5 bases). This CDR3 is built from 12 residues. The germline V and J ends were trimmed by 2 bases and 7 bases, with 11 bases remaining between them. The germline gives CDR1 GTSNPN, CDR2 SVGIG (reference sequence). CDR3: CAWSKDGAGYTF. DNA of the CDR3: TGTGCCTGGAGTAAGGACGGGGCTGGCTACACCTTC.

This clonotype was seen repeatedly, ten times or more. The chain recombines TRBV28 with TRBJ2-1; 8 nucleotides match TRBD1. Trimming took 3 bases from V and 5 from J; bases not matched to a gene: 6. The germline V gene has CDR1 MDHEN and CDR2 SYDVKM. This CDR3 comprises 15 residues. The CDR3 nucleotides read TGTGCCAGCAGTTTGACAGGGGCCTGGCACAATGAGCAGTTCTTC. It codes for CASSLTGAWHNEQFF.

The chain employs TRBV9 and TRBJ2-1, with D perhaps TRBD2 (6 bases). Trimming shortened V by 1 base and J by 7 bases, and 15 bases separated the two germline ends. Germline V gene sequence: CDR1 SGDLS, CDR2 YYNGEE. There are 15 residues in the CDR3. The CDR3 sequence: CASSVRRDLVNEQFF. The CDR3, as DNA: TGTGCCAGCAGCGTACGGAGGGATCTGGTAAATGAGCAGTTCTTC.

At least ten counts were recorded for this clonotype. The V gene is TRBV12-3 or TRBV12-4, the J gene TRBJ2-2; D is uncertain. CDR3 length: 14 residues. V was cut by 6 bases and J by 5 bases, with 13 bases left in between. The CDR3 sequence: CASSLTTGTGELFF. Here the CDR3 DNA reads TGTGCCAGCAGCCTAACCACCGGAACCGGGGAGCTGTTTTTT.

This clonotype was seen a few times. The rearrangement joins TRBV4-3 to TRBJ2-1, with 10 bases that match TRBD2. The CDR3 is 17 residues long. CDR1 is LGHNA, CDR2 YSLEER, per germline. The V gene end was trimmed by 1 base and the J gene end by 7 bases; junction bases not matched to a gene: 10. The CDR3 DNA follows: TGCGCCAGCAGCCAAGGGAGCCGGGGACTAGCGTTAAATGAGCAGTTCTTC. Protein: CASSQGSRGLALNEQFF.

This clonotype was observed many times. The chain has TRBV3-1 and TRBJ1-1, with D possibly matching TRBD1 (5 bases). The CDR3 contains 14 residues. The germline V gene has CDR1 LGHDT and CDR2 YNNKEL (reference sequence). Trimming shortened V by 4 bases and J by 4 bases, and 13 bases separated the two germline ends. CDR3 nucleotide sequence: TGTGCCAGCAGCCGGGGGGGTCTGGGCACTGAAGCTTTCTTT. Amino acid sequence: CASSRGGLGTEAFF.

The gene calls are TRBV20-1 and TRBJ1-4, with D perhaps TRBD1 (6 bases). Trimming removed 0 bases at V and 0 bases at J, with 8 bases between. The germline CDR1 and CDR2 sequences are DFQATT and SNEGSKA (reference sequence). The CDR3 totals 15 residues. The CDR3 nucleotides read TGCAGTGCTAGAGACGCAGGGGCAACTAATGAAAAACTGTTTTTT. It specifies CSARDAGATNEKLFF.

There are many counts of this clonotype. The J gene is TRBJ2-7, the V gene TRBV29-1; D uncertain. Germline V gene sequence: CDR1 SQVTM, CDR2 ANQGSEA. The CDR3 loop spans 11 amino acids. Trimming removed 4 bases at V and 4 bases at J, with 8 bases between. For the CDR3, the DNA is TGCAGCGTTGCATGGGATTACGAGCAGTACTTC. Translating it yields CSVAWDYEQYF.

There are many counts of this clonotype. The gene calls are TRBV6-5 and TRBJ1-1; D ambiguous. Germline CDR1 is MNHEY and CDR2 is SVGAGI. Deletions cut 2 bases from V and 5 bases from J, with 15 bases between. The CDR3 loop spans 15 amino acids. CDR3 loop: CASSYSPPRVTEAFF. The DNA for the CDR3 is TGTGCCAGCAGTTACAGTCCCCCGAGGGTTACTGAAGCTTTCTTT.

This clonotype appeared a few times. The gene calls are TRBV24-1 and TRBJ2-1, with D possibly TRBD1 on 6 matching bases. The CDR3 loop spans 13 amino acids. The V end lost 4 bases, the J end lost 6 bases, and 9 bases lay between the germline ends. Per the germline V gene, CDR1 is KGHDR and CDR2 is SFDVKD. CDR3 DNA sequence: TGTGCCACCAGTGAAACAGGGTTCAATGAGCAGTTCTTC. Translated, it gives CATSETGFNEQFF.

The gene calls are TRBV28 and TRBJ1-2; D is perhaps TRBD1 (5 bases). The CDR3 runs 15 residues. The germline V and J ends were trimmed by 5 bases and 1 base, with 14 bases remaining between them. Germline V gives CDR1 MDHEN, CDR2 SYDVKM. Here the CDR3 reads CASSEPQAYNYGYTF. As DNA, the CDR3 is TGTGCCAGCAGTGAACCACAGGCATATAACTATGGCTACACCTTC.

Concerning this clonotype itself: A much larger clone sits a single nucleotide away, making a read error possible. The CDR3 does not close with the conserved phenylalanine or tryptophan, likely indicating a read error. The chain links TRBV3-1 to TRBJ2-3; 7 bases map to TRBD2. This CDR3 has 14 amino acids. The germline V gene encodes CDR1 LGHDT and CDR2 YNNKEL (reference sequence). J was trimmed by 3 bases and V by 4 bases; bases with no gene match: 4. The CDR3 sequence: CASSPQRETDTQYS. The CDR3 DNA follows: TGTGCCAGCAGCCCTCAGCGGGAAACAGATACGCAGTATTCT.

Many counts were recorded for this clonotype. This chain uses TRBV10-3 with TRBJ1-1, with D perhaps TRBD1 (5 bases). Germline values: CDR1 ENHRY, CDR2 SYGVKD. V lost 6 bases and J lost 3, with 8 bases in between. This CDR3 is 12 amino acids long. The CDR3 DNA reads TGTGCCATCAGGCAGGGTGACACTGAAGCTTTCTTT. Its protein product is CAIRQGDTEAFF.

CDR3 in DNA: TGCAGTGCTAGAGACTTAGGAGAGGGCAACTATGGCTACACCTTC. It specifies CSARDLGEGNYGYTF. This chain uses TRBV20-1 with TRBJ1-2; D is unclear. In germline, CDR1 is DFQATT, CDR2 SNEGSKA (reference sequence). V lost 0 bases and J 2 bases, leaving 13 bases between the germline ends. The CDR3 consists of 15 residues.

The J gene is TRBJ1-1, the V gene TRBV6-2 or TRBV6-3, with D possibly being TRBD1 (6 bases). Trimming stripped 6 bases from V and 4 bases from J, with 18 bases between. From germline, CDR1 is MNHEY and CDR2 SVGEGT. CDR3 length equals 15 residues. The CDR3 coding sequence is TGTGCCAGCAGGGATTATAACAGGGCCCCCACTGAAGCTTTCTTT. Its protein is CASRDYNRAPTEAFF.

This clonotype came up many times. This rearrangement joins TRBV7-8 to TRBJ1-1; D gene uncertain. This CDR3 contains 11 residues. CDR1 SGHVS and CDR2 FQNEAQ come from the germline V gene. V was shortened by 5 bases and J by 5 bases, with 6 bases between the two germline ends. CDR3 bases: TGTGCCAGCAGCCCCCTTACTGAAGCTTTCTTT. Amino acid sequence: CASSPLTEAFF.

This clonotype was detected ten times or more. The chain employs TRBV7-9 and TRBJ2-2; D tentatively reads TRBD1 or TRBD2 (5 bases each). The CDR3 extends over 15 amino acids. CDR1 is SEHNR and CDR2 is FQNEAQ in the germline V gene (reference sequence). Trimming left V 7 bases short and J 6 bases short, with 18 bases between. CDR3 sequence: CASTLGTTIAGELFF. In DNA, the CDR3 is TGTGCCAGCACCCTAGGGACCACGATTGCCGGGGAGCTGTTTTTT. Based on the CDR3 plus reference TRBV7-9 and TRBJ2-2, the full variable domain is DTGVSQNPRHKITKRGQNVTFRCDPISEHNRLYWYRQTLGQGPEFLTYFQNEAQLEKSRLLSDRFSAERPKGSFSTLEIQRTEQGDSAMYLCASTLGTTIAGELFFGEGSRLTVL.